This T cell receptor beta chain appears in the sequencing data of a study of cytomegalovirus exposure and HLA in healthy donors. General study findings and limits: Further analysis was carried out later, and it showed several of the most significant clusters appearing linked to common viral pathogens. A later analysis found that most CMV-associated TCR beta chains appeared HLA-restricted. The authors considered a cluster of highly shared sequence variants likely to be a sequencing artifact.

The PCR made use of 60 Vbeta and 13 Jbeta primers. Measured with immunoSEQ multiplex PCR; TCRdb has only the in-frame clones, and not every one. Of fewer than 200,000 clones listed, around 87% were seen once; the top ten hold 1.1%. Germline lookup yields CDR1 SQVTM and CDR2 ANQGSEA. Trimming cost V 4 bases and J 4 bases, with 8 bases left between them. CDR3 length equals 12 residues. This clone was counted a single time. Its antigen is not identified. This clonotype was obtained from a boy aged 2 to 9 in good health and CMV-seronegative. Sequenced input: PBMCs. The chain couples TRBV29-1 to TRBJ1-3; D call uncertain. CDR3 DNA: TGCAGCGTTGTGAGTTTCGGAAACACCATATATTTT. It is translated as CSVVSFGNTIYF. Full variable domain (remainder filled in from reference TRBV29-1 and TRBJ1-3): SAVISQKPSRDICQRGTSLTIQCQVDSQVTMMFWYRQQPGQSLTLIATANQGSEATYESGFVIDKFPISRPNLTFSTLTVSNMSPEDSSIYLCSVVSFGNTIYFGEGSWLTVV.